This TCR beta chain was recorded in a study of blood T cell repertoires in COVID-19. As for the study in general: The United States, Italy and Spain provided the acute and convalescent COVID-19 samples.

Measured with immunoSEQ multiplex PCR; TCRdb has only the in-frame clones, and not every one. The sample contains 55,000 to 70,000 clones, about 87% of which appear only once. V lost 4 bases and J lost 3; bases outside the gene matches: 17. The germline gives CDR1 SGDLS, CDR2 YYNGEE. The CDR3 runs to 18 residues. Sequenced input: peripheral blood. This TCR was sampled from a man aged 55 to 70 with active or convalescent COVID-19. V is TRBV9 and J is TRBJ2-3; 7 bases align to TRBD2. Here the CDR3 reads CASSRPRTAGDRTDTQYF. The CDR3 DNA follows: TGTGCCAGCAGCCGACCTCGAACCGCGGGAGATCGGACAGATACGCAGTATTTT.